This TCR beta chain was recorded in a study of cytomegalovirus exposure and HLA in healthy donors. Broader study findings: According to the study, around 180 TCR beta chains were cytomegalovirus-associated. Analyzed later, most CMV-associated TCR beta chains appeared HLA-restricted. Later genetic work tied a missense DCLRE1C variant to beta-chain V and J trimming.

The PCR used 60 Vbeta and 13 Jbeta primers. Sequencing was performed with immunoSEQ multiplex PCR; in TCRdb, only in-frame clones are kept and a portion is missing. The table has roughly 120,000 clones, about four fifths seen once. Turning to this clone: The antigen remains unidentified.

CDR1 and CDR2 (germline): MNHEY, SVGAGI. With V trimmed by 6 bases and J by 0 bases, 5 bases remained unmatched. CDR3 length: 15 amino acids. The sequencing input was PBMCs. The receptor's source is a young man in good health and CMV-seronegative. This chain joins TRBV6-5 and TRBJ2-7; 10 positions match TRBD2. The DNA for the CDR3 is TGTGCCAGCAGCCGTAGCGGGAGGAGCTCCTACGAGCAGTACTTC. The encoded protein is CASSRSGRSSYEQYF.